Listed below are T cell receptor beta chains from one sample, sequenced in a study of CD4 T cells in relation to SARS-CoV-2 and coronaviruses. TCRdb keeps only in-frame clones here, not all; method: immunoSEQ multiplex PCR. The table lists around 62,000 clones, around 93% of them singletons. The sequencing input was naive CD4+ T cells from PBMCs. The source of these receptors is a human donor in good health. Each CDR3 is given with its conserved first and last residue. Each record gives: V gene, clone size, D gene, J gene, CDR3 DNA, CDR3 protein. D genes are given only for firm matches. Clone size, where shown, is once, few, many, or a class for clones that have expanded.

TRBV28	NA	NA	TRBJ1-6	TGTGCCAGCAGGGGCGGGAATTCACCCCTCCACTTT	CASRGGNSPLHF
TRBV28	NA	NA	TRBJ1-6	TGTGCCAGCAGTTTAGAGTTCGGGGGGCCGTATTCACCCCTCCACTTT	CASSLEFGGPYSPLHF
TRBV29-1	NA	NA	TRBJ1-1	TGCAGCGTTAGCAGGGTGGTGAACACTGAAGCTTTCTTT	CSVSRVVNTEAFF
TRBV4-1	once	NA	TRBJ2-2	TGCGCCAGCAGCCAAGTAGGGGGGGCGCCCACCGGGGAGCTGTTTTTT	CASSQVGGAPTGELFF
TRBV20-1	once	NA	TRBJ2-3	TGCAGTGCTAGTCCCTCCGCGGGGACAGATACGCAGTATTTT	CSASPSAGTDTQYF
TRBV19	NA	NA	TRBJ2-1	TGTGCCAGTAGTATCGAGACAGTAGGTGAGCAGTTCTTC	CASSIETVGEQFF
TRBV5-4	NA	TRBD1	TRBJ2-5	TGTGCCAGCAGCTTGGGAGGGACAGGGGCGCAAGAGACCCAGTACTTC	CASSLGGTGAQETQYF
TRBV6-5	NA	NA	TRBJ1-1	TGTGCCAGCAGTTACCGGGGGTTAGTCACTGAAGCTTTCTTT	CASSYRGLVTEAFF
TRBV27	NA	TRBD1	TRBJ1-4	TGTGCCAGCAGTCGACAGGGGGGCCAGGGCGAAAAACTGTTTTTT	CASSRQGGQGEKLFF
TRBV27	once	TRBD1	TRBJ1-5	TGTGCCAGCAGTTCGCGGACAGGGGGCAATCAGCCCCAGCATTTT	CASSSRTGGNQPQHF
TRBV2	NA	TRBD1	TRBJ1-2	TGTGCCAGCAGCGCTATCCGGGACAGGGCACCCTATGGCTACACCTTC	CASSAIRDRAPYGYTF
TRBV11-2	NA	NA	TRBJ2-2	TGTGCCAGCAGCTTCCTTCCAATGATTACCGGGGAGCTGTTTTTT	CASSFLPMITGELFF
TRBV4-1	NA	NA	TRBJ1-1	TGCGCCAGCAGCGTTCTTGGGGGCACTGAAGCTTTCTTT	CASSVLGGTEAFF
TRBV6-5	NA	NA	TRBJ2-7	TGTGCCAGCAGAAGGACCAGTAGCTCCTACGAGCAGTACTTC	CASRRTSSSYEQYF
TRBV2	NA	TRBD2	TRBJ2-1	TGTGCCAGCAGTGAACGCGGGAGTGGGACTAGCGGAAACAATGAGCAGTTCTTC	CASSERGSGTSGNNEQFF
TRBV28	NA	TRBD2	TRBJ2-5	TGTGCCAGCAGTTTATTGTCTAGCGGGCGGGAGACCCAGTACTTC	CASSLLSSGRETQYF
TRBV5-6	NA	NA	TRBJ2-2	TGTGCCAGCAGCCTGGGACCCCTAGGTATTCCCACCGGGGAGCTGTTTTTT	CASSLGPLGIPTGELFF
TRBV2	NA	TRBD2	TRBJ2-3	TGTGCCAGCAGTTCCCTAGCGGGAGGGCCGAGGGATACGCAGTATTTT	CASSSLAGGPRDTQYF
TRBV4-2	NA	NA	TRBJ2-3	TGTGCCAGCAGCCAAAAAGCAAGGAGCGGAACTAGCACAGATACGCAGTATTTT	CASSQKARSGTSTDTQYF
TRBV7-2	NA	NA	TRBJ2-7	TGTGCCAGCAGCTTAGGAAGGGGGAAATCCTACGAGCAGTACTTC	CASSLGRGKSYEQYF
TRBV5-1	NA	TRBD2	TRBJ2-1	TGCGCCAGCGCCACGAGCGGGAGGGCCCCCTACAATGAGCAGTTCTTC	CASATSGRAPYNEQFF
TRBV6-5	NA	TRBD2	TRBJ2-1	TGTGCCAGCAGTTACTCGCCTAGCGGTACCTACAATGAGCAGTTCTTC	CASSYSPSGTYNEQFF
TRBV2	NA	TRBD2	TRBJ2-5	TGTGCCAGCAGTGAAGGCCTAGCGGGAGGGGGGACCCAGTACTTC	CASSEGLAGGGTQYF
TRBV6-5	NA	NA	TRBJ1-1	TGTGCCAGCAGTTACTCGAGTCTGAACACTGAAGCTTTCTTT	CASSYSSLNTEAFF
TRBV28	once	NA	TRBJ1-5	TGTGCCAGCACCCGGGGGGAGAATCAGCCCCAGCATTTT	CASTRGENQPQHF
TRBV28	NA	NA	TRBJ1-1	TGTGCCAGCAGCCAAAGCGCCGGGGGCGGAGGAGCTTTCTTT	CASSQSAGGGGAFF
TRBV5-4	NA	NA	TRBJ2-1	TGTGCCAGCAGCTTGGGAGGCTGGGGATCGGGCCCAAATGAGCAGTTCTTC	CASSLGGWGSGPNEQFF
TRBV27	NA	NA	TRBJ2-7	TGTGCCAGCAGCGACCAAACACCCTCGGCGATCTACGAGCAGTACTTC	CASSDQTPSAIYEQYF
TRBV7-9	NA	NA	TRBJ2-1	TGTGCCAGCAGTCAATCTGGAGCGCTGCAGTTCTTC	CASSQSGALQFF
TRBV11-1	NA	NA	TRBJ2-1	TGTGCCAGCAGCTTACGGGGCAACAATGAGCAGTTCTTC	CASSLRGNNEQFF
TRBV11-2	once	NA	TRBJ2-5	TGTGCCAGCAGCTGGACAGGAGGGGAGACCCAGTACTTC	CASSWTGGETQYF
TRBV28	NA	TRBD2	TRBJ2-5	TGTGCCAGCAGGACTAGCGGGAGAGCTCGAGAGACCCAGTACTTC	CASRTSGRARETQYF
TRBV29-1	NA	TRBD2	TRBJ2-1	TGCAGCGTGGGGACTAGCGGGAGTTACAATGAGCAGTTCTTC	CSVGTSGSYNEQFF
TRBV6-5	NA	TRBD2	TRBJ2-5	TGTGCCAGCAGGAGGACTAGCGGGGGGCAAGAGACCCAGTACTTC	CASRRTSGGQETQYF
TRBV28	NA	TRBD1	TRBJ2-1	TGTGCCAGCAGCCCCCCCGGACAGGGGACCTACAATGAGCAGTTCTTC	CASSPPGQGTYNEQFF
TRBV24-1	NA	NA	TRBJ2-3	TGTGCCACCAGTTTCTCTTGGGCGGGGACCACAGATACGCAGTATTTT	CATSFSWAGTTDTQYF
TRBV28	NA	NA	TRBJ1-2	TGTGCCAGCACGATAGGGACCCACTCGGGCTATGGCTACACCTTC	CASTIGTHSGYGYTF
TRBV5-5	NA	NA	TRBJ2-5	TGTGCCAGCAGCCCAACTCATGGGGATCAAGAGACCCAGTACTTC	CASSPTHGDQETQYF
TRBV7-8	NA	TRBD2	TRBJ2-3	TGTGCCAGCAGTCGATATAGCGGGAGCGGGACAGATACGCAGTATTTT	CASSRYSGSGTDTQYF
TRBV5-1	NA	NA	TRBJ2-3	TGCGCCAGCAGCCGAGAGACAGCCCTGAGCACAGATACGCAGTATTTT	CASSRETALSTDTQYF
TRBV30	NA	NA	TRBJ1-1	TGTGCCTGGACCCAAAGGTGGTCGGTGAACACTGAAGCTTTCTTT	CAWTQRWSVNTEAFF
TRBV20-1	NA	NA	TRBJ1-2	TGCAGTGCTAGTCTTCCAGGGACTGACACCTTC	CSASLPGTDTF
TRBV3-1/TRBV3-2	NA	NA	TRBJ1-1	TGTGCCAGCAGCCAAGTGCGGGGGACGAGGGACACTGAAGCTTTCTTT	CASSQVRGTRDTEAFF
TRBV28	NA	NA	TRBJ1-3	TGTGCCAGCAGTTTGACCCTCTCTGGAAACACCATATATTTT	CASSLTLSGNTIYF
TRBV5-8	NA	NA	TRBJ1-1	TGTGCCAGCAGCCATTTCAAAGGACAGTTACTGAACACTGAAGCTTTCTTT	CASSHFKGQLLNTEAFF
TRBV14	NA	NA	TRBJ2-3	TGTGCCAGCAGCCCCCGCGGAACAGATACGCAGTATTTT	CASSPRGTDTQYF
TRBV3-1/TRBV3-2	NA	NA	TRBJ2-2	TGTGCCAGCAGCCAAGGGCAGAACACCGGGGAGCTGTTTTTT	CASSQGQNTGELFF
TRBV4-1	NA	NA	TRBJ1-1	TGCGCCAGCAGCCAAGATCCGGGAGGGAGGACTGAAGCTTTCTTT	CASSQDPGGRTEAFF
TRBV2	NA	TRBD1	TRBJ1-3	TGTGCCAGCAGGCCGGACAGGGGAAACACCATATATTTT	CASRPDRGNTIYF
TRBV5-1	NA	NA	TRBJ2-5	TGCGCCAGCAGCTTGGGGGGAGTAAGAGAGACCCAGTACTTC	CASSLGGVRETQYF
TRBV7-9	NA	NA	TRBJ2-5	TGTGCCAGCAGCCTGGGCCCGTTAGAGACCCAGTACTTC	CASSLGPLETQYF
TRBV9	NA	NA	TRBJ2-3	TGTGCCAGCAGCGTAGGAGACAGGTTCACAGATACGCAGTATTTT	CASSVGDRFTDTQYF
TRBV7-2	NA	NA	TRBJ2-7	TGTGCCAGCAGCTCACGGCATTTGACGGCTATTACCTACGAGCAGTACTTC	CASSSRHLTAITYEQYF